One and the same sample provided the 24 T cell receptor beta chains below, sequenced in a study of T cell clonotyping in hematopoietic cell transplantation. Time point specified: recipient sample about 28 days before transplant, after cytoreduction. Generated by immunoSEQ multiplex PCR, the TCRdb table keeps only in-frame clones and is missing some. The sample includes about 76,000 clones, approximately 95% of them seen just once. The sample consisted of peripheral blood mononuclear cells, taken before stem cell transplant. Source of these receptors: a woman between 50 and 59 years old with acute myeloid leukemia. Some clones in this sample may be carry-over from other donors' samples.

This chain links TRBV5-6 with TRBJ1-4; D remains ambiguous. Trimming removed 3 bases from V and 8 bases from J, with 14 bases in between. The CDR3 is 14 amino acids. In germline, CDR1 is SGHDT, CDR2 YYEEEE. CDR3: CASSSVLMREKLFF. CDR3 nucleotides: TGTGCCAGCAGCTCCGTTCTCATGAGGGAAAAACTGTTTTTT.

This chain's CDR3 is CASSTTGTSVAAGELFF. CDR3 DNA sequence: TGTGCCAGTAGTACTACCGGGACTAGCGTAGCAGCCGGGGAGCTGTTTTTT. This chain joins TRBV19 and TRBJ2-2; TRBD2 aligns across 10 bases. CDR3 length: 17 amino acids. Germline trimming cut 4 bases from V and 6 bases from J; bases unmatched to any gene: 11. Germline assignment: CDR1 LNHDA and CDR2 SQIVND (reference sequence).

CDR3 sequence: CASSIWSGQGQPQHF. CDR3 in DNA: TGTGCCAGTAGTATTTGGTCGGGGCAGGGTCAGCCCCAGCATTTT. This sequence joins TRBV19 and TRBJ1-5, with a weak D call TRBD1 (5 bases). Germline V gene sequence: CDR1 LNHDA, CDR2 SQIVND (reference sequence). V was clipped by 3 bases and J by 6 bases, with 15 bases between them. The CDR3 runs 15 residues.

This chain links TRBV25-1 with TRBJ2-5, with D possibly being TRBD1 (6 bases). This CDR3 is 13 amino acids long. V was trimmed by 6 bases and J by 1 base, leaving 9 bases between them. Germline V gene sequence: CDR1 MGHDK, CDR2 SYGVNS. CDR3 region: CASRTDSQETQYF. Written as DNA, the CDR3 is TGTGCCAGCAGGACGGACAGCCAAGAGACCCAGTACTTC.

The chain carries TRBV28 and TRBJ2-7, with a weak D call TRBD2 (6 bases). Germline CDR1 is MDHEN and CDR2 is SYDVKM. Trimming stripped 5 bases from V and 2 bases from J, with 13 bases between. The CDR3 length is 14 residues. This CDR3 is CASSGTVKTYEQYF. In nucleotides, the CDR3 is TGTGCCAGCAGTGGGACTGTAAAAACCTACGAGCAGTACTTC.

This rearrangement joins TRBV11-1 to TRBJ2-5; 7 positions agree with TRBD1. Germline V gives CDR1 SGHAT, CDR2 FQDESV (reference sequence). V lost 1 base, J lost 0 bases, and 11 bases stayed unmatched. The CDR3 sequence is 18 residues long. The CDR3 loop reads CASSLGRLTGLHQETQYF. The DNA for the CDR3 is TGTGCCAGCAGCTTAGGGAGACTGACAGGGCTGCACCAAGAGACCCAGTACTTC.

This clone was recorded only once. V usage is TRBV7-2 and J usage is TRBJ1-1, with D maybe TRBD1 (6 bases). The V end was cut by 3 bases, the J end by 13 bases, with 18 bases between. The germline V gene has CDR1 SGHTA and CDR2 FQGNSA. This CDR3 has 13 amino acids. The CDR3 DNA reads as TGTGCCAGCAGCTTTACACTTAAGGGGGAGGGTTTCTTT. Amino acid sequence: CASSFTLKGEGFF.

This clone was seen a handful of times. The chain combines TRBV19 with TRBJ2-2, with TRBD2 as a possible D gene (6 bases). Per germline, CDR1 LNHDA and CDR2 SQIVND (reference sequence). The CDR3 extends over 14 amino acids. V was shortened by 4 bases and J by 4 bases, with 10 bases between the two germline ends. The CDR3 region is CASSRGVSTGELFF. The CDR3 DNA sequence: TGTGCCAGTAGTAGGGGGGTAAGCACCGGGGAGCTGTTTTTT.

J is TRBJ2-7 and V is TRBV11-2, with 9 bases lining up with TRBD1. The V gene end was trimmed by 3 bases and the J gene end by 6 bases; junction bases not matched to a gene: 6. From germline, CDR1 is SGHAT and CDR2 FQNNGV. This CDR3 comprises 14 residues. The CDR3 protein is CASSFTGQGSEQYF. CDR3 coding DNA: TGTGCCAGCAGCTTTACGGGACAGGGAAGCGAGCAGTACTTC.

This rearrangement joins TRBV2 to TRBJ1-5; possibly TRBD1 for D (6 bases). Germline V gives CDR1 SNHLY, CDR2 FYNNEI. The CDR3 is made up of 15 amino acids. V lost 6 bases to trimming and J lost 0 bases, with 12 bases between them. CDR3 region: CASRTLQGSNQPQHF. CDR3 nucleotides: TGTGCCAGCAGGACCCTACAGGGTAGCAATCAGCCCCAGCATTTT.

This clone was picked up one time. This same CDR3 is encoded by further DNA sequences in the sample. This sequence joins TRBV7-3 and TRBJ2-2, with unresolved D. Germline V gene sequence: CDR1 SGHTA, CDR2 FQGTGA. The CDR3 spans 14 residues. Trimming removed 3 bases at V and 3 bases at J, with 8 bases between. CDR3 protein: CASSFNRDTGELFF. The CDR3 DNA follows: TGTGCCAGCAGCTTCAACCGGGACACCGGGGAGCTGTTTTTT.

The CDR3 nucleotides are TGTGCCAGTAAGGCTAGCGGGGGCAGAAACACCGGGGAGCTGTTTTTT. Its translation: CASKASGGRNTGELFF. The chain links TRBV19 to TRBJ2-2, with 10 bases aligning to TRBD2. This CDR3 contains 16 residues. The germline V gene has CDR1 LNHDA and CDR2 SQIVND (reference sequence). The V segment lost 7 bases and the J segment 2 bases; nucleotides outside the gene matches: 7.

The chain links TRBV30 to TRBJ1-1; possibly TRBD1 for D (5 bases). Germline V gene data show CDR1 as GTSNPN and CDR2 as SVGIG (reference sequence). The CDR3 consists of 16 residues. V shed 4 bases and J shed 0 bases, with 18 bases lying between them. CDR3 region: CAWITGLRRMNTEAFF. CDR3 sequence (DNA): TGTGCCTGGATTACAGGTCTTCGGAGGATGAACACTGAAGCTTTCTTT. The whole variable domain, remainder taken from reference TRBV30 and TRBJ1-1, is SQTIHQWPATLVQPVGSPLSLECTVEGTSNPNLYWYRQAAGRGLQLLFYSVGIGQISSEVPQNLSASRPQDRQFILSSKKLLLSDSGFYLCAWITGLRRMNTEAFFGQGTRLTVV.

V usage is TRBV5-1 and J usage is TRBJ2-3; either TRBD1 or TRBD2 may supply D (6 bases each). The CDR3 runs to 16 residues. V gave up 1 base and J gave up 0 bases, with 12 bases separating them. Germline CDR1 is SGHRS and CDR2 is YFSETQ. The CDR3 DNA reads as TGCGCCAGCAGCTTGTTCGGGGGCCAGAGCACAGATACGCAGTATTTT. Translation gives CASSLFGGQSTDTQYF. Full variable domain (remainder filled in from reference TRBV5-1 and TRBJ2-3): KAGVTQTPRYLIKTRGQQVTLSCSPISGHRSVSWYQQTPGQGLQFLFEYFSETQRNKGNFPGRFSGRQFSNSRSEMNVSTLELGDSALYLCASSLFGGQSTDTQYFGPGTRLTVL.

The chain combines TRBV27 with TRBJ2-2; D is unclear. The CDR3 covers 16 residues. Germline V gene lookup returns CDR1 MNHEY and CDR2 SMNVEV (reference sequence). V gave up 5 bases and J gave up 6 bases, with 19 bases separating them. The CDR3 loop is CASSPLPGQRSGELFF. The CDR3 DNA is TGTGCCAGCAGTCCTCTACCGGGCCAGAGGTCCGGGGAGCTGTTTTTT.

The count of this clone is one. The chain carries TRBV14 and TRBJ1-2, with TRBD1 matching over 7 bases. Germline values: CDR1 SGHDN, CDR2 FVKESK. The trim removed 4 bases at V and 7 bases at J, leaving 12 bases unmatched. The CDR3 loop spans 15 amino acids. In nucleotides, the CDR3 is TGTGCCAGCAGCCCCCGGGGGACAGCCGAGGGTGGCTACACCTTC. It codes for CASSPRGTAEGGYTF.

The chain couples TRBV6-5 to TRBJ2-3, with 10 bases matching TRBD2. CDR3 length equals 15 residues. Germline values: CDR1 MNHEY, CDR2 SVGAGI. J was trimmed by 3 bases and V by 5 bases; bases with no gene match: 5. DNA of the CDR3: TGTGCCAGCAGTACACTAGCGGGGACGACAGATACGCAGTATTTT. Protein sequence: CASSTLAGTTDTQYF.

The chain links TRBV28 to TRBJ1-2; 9 bases are a match to TRBD1. The length of the CDR3 is 14 residues. The V gene end was trimmed by 6 bases and the J gene end by 5 bases; junction bases not matched to a gene: 7. Per the germline V gene, CDR1 is MDHEN and CDR2 is SYDVKM. The CDR3 sequence is CASSLTTGGYGYTF. CDR3 bases: TGTGCCAGCAGCCTAACGACAGGGGGATATGGCTACACCTTC.

V usage is TRBV19 and J usage is TRBJ1-1; tentatively, D is TRBD1 (6 bases). The V gene lost 9 bases and the J gene lost 0 bases, with 20 bases spanning the gap. CDR3 length: 16 amino acids. Germline V gives CDR1 LNHDA, CDR2 SQIVND (reference sequence). The CDR3: CASKLGRGEMNTEAFF. The DNA of the CDR3 is TGTGCCAGCAAACTGGGCAGGGGCGAGATGAACACTGAAGCTTTCTTT.

The chain uses TRBV7-3 and TRBJ2-2; possibly TRBD2 for D (6 bases). The germline V and J ends were trimmed by 6 bases and 4 bases, with 9 bases remaining between them. The CDR3 contains 13 residues. Germline CDR1 SGHTA, CDR2 FQGTGA. The CDR3 DNA sequence: TGTGCCAGCAGGGAGGGGACCACCGGGGAGCTGTTTTTT. Translating it yields CASREGTTGELFF.

The CDR3 sequence is CASTTPLGQGGYGYTF. The CDR3 DNA reads TGTGCCAGTACCACCCCCCTCGGACAGGGGGGCTATGGCTACACCTTC. This sequence joins TRBV19 and TRBJ1-2; 10 nucleotides agree with TRBD1. The CDR3 is made up of 16 amino acids. The junction had 12 bases not matched to a gene; V was cut back by 7 bases and J by 4 bases. CDR1 is LNHDA and CDR2 is SQIVND in the germline V gene (reference sequence).

This clone was detected once. The V call is TRBV7-2, the J call TRBJ1-1; D gene ambiguous. V was clipped by 1 base and J by 3 bases, with 15 bases between them. CDR3 size: 16 residues. Germline CDR1 and CDR2: SGHTA and FQGNSA. The CDR3 DNA reads TGTGCCAGCAGCTTAGTTCCGGACGGGATGGACACTGAAGCTTTCTTT. The encoded protein is CASSLVPDGMDTEAFF.

This chain uses TRBV4-1 with TRBJ1-2; 8 bases agree with TRBD1. The CDR3 contains 16 residues. Per germline, CDR1 MGHRA and CDR2 YSYEKL. V lost 1 base to trimming and J lost 4 bases; unmatched junction nucleotides: 8. CDR3 in amino acids: CASSQVQGQAGYGYTF. CDR3 in DNA: TGCGCCAGCAGCCAAGTTCAGGGACAGGCTGGCTATGGCTACACCTTC.

This clone appeared once. The chain has TRBV6-1 and TRBJ1-5, with a tentative D call TRBD1 (6 bases). Germline V lookup: CDR1 MNHNS, CDR2 SASEGT. This CDR3 region has 13 residues. V was clipped by 6 bases and J by 4 bases, with 10 bases between them. CDR3 bases: TGTGCCAGCAGCCGAAGGGGGAATCAGCCCCAGCATTTT. Residues: CASSRRGNQPQHF.